Listed below are T cell receptor beta chains from one sample, sequenced in a study of Graves' ophthalmopathy and Graves' hyperthyroidism. TCRdb recomputed calls from the multiplex PCR reads with MiXCR, one row per CDR3 protein. The sample carries about 620,000 distinct CDR3 sequences, approximately 22% recorded once. Material for sequencing was peripheral blood. These receptors came from a woman younger than 35 with stable Graves' hyperthyroidism. Some clones in this sample may be carry-over from other donors' samples. Each CDR3 is given with its conserved first and last residue. The D gene is left open where the match is weak. Clone size is stated in some rows and not others, as once, few, many or a class when expanded.

TRBJ2-3 | TRBD1 | few | TRBV4-1 | CASSQTGTGITDTQYF | TGCGCCAGCAGCCAAACCGGGACAGGGATTACAGATACGCAGTATTTT
TRBJ2-1 | TRBD2 | many | TRBV12-3/TRBV12-4 | CASRITPFRGSINEQFF | TGTGCCAGCAGAATTACCCCATTTCGCGGGAGTATAAATGAGCAGTTCTTC
TRBJ1-2 | NA | few | TRBV4-1 | CASSQVAEGPRGYTF | TGCGCCAGCAGCCAAGTAGCAGAGGGTCCACGTGGCTACACCTTC
TRBJ1-1 | NA | NA | TRBV6-1 | CASTTWLENTDAFF | TGTGCCAGCACAACTTGGCTGGAGAACACTGATGCTTTCTTT
TRBJ2-5 | NA | NA | TRBV29-1 | CSVALQETQDF | TGCAGCGTTGCTCTCCAAGAGACCCAGGACTTC
TRBJ2-7 | TRBD2 | once | TRBV5-1 | CASSTNPAGTGDEQYF | TGCGCCAGCAGCACGAACCCAGCGGGGACGGGGGACGAGCAGTACTTC
TRBJ2-7 | TRBD1 | few | TRBV15 | CATSRGTGLNEQYF | TGTGCCACCAGCAGAGGGACAGGTCTAAACGAGCAGTACTTC
TRBJ2-5 | NA | few | TRBV15 | CATSRDLSETQYF | TGTGCCACCAGCAGAGATCTCTCCGAGACCCAGTACTTC
TRBJ1-5 | NA | NA | TRBV27 | CASSPDHRVGTQHF | TGTGCCAGCAGTCCCGACCACAGGGTAGGCACCCAGCATTTT
TRBJ1-6 | TRBD1 | many | TRBV20-1 | CSARDSYNSPLHF | TGCAGCGCCCGGGACAGCTATAATTCACCCCTCCACTTT
TRBJ1-1 | NA | few | TRBV5-1 | CASSLVQGHTEAFF | TGCGCCAGCAGTTTAGTCCAGGGCCACACTGAAGCTTTCTTT
TRBJ2-7 | TRBD2 | many | TRBV13 | CASSALGGTSYEQYF | TGTGCCAGCAGCGCCCTTGGAGGGACTAGCTACGAGCAGTACTTC
TRBJ1-1 | NA | NA | TRBV28 | CASSRRGLNTEAFF | TGTGCCAGCAGTAGACGGGGCCTGAACACTGAAGCTTTCTTT
TRBJ1-1 | NA | many | TRBV3-1 | CASSFYQNTEAFF | TGTGCCAGCAGCTTCTATCAGAACACTGAAGCTTTCTTT
TRBJ1-1 | TRBD1 | few | TRBV6-1 | CASSPPPGQGNTEAFF | TGTGCCAGCAGTCCTCCCCCGGGACAGGGGAACACTGAAGCTTTCTTT
TRBJ2-5 | TRBD1 | NA | TRBV11-2 | CASSSPMDRGEETQYF | TGTGCCAGCAGCAGCCCCATGGACAGGGGAGAAGAGACCCAGTACTTC
TRBJ1-2 | NA | many | TRBV19 | CASIQGGSSYGYTF | TGTGCCAGTATACAGGGAGGCTCGTCCTATGGCTACACCTTC
TRBJ2-2 | TRBD1 | many | TRBV12-3/TRBV12-4 | CASSTDREYTGELFF | TGTGCCAGCAGCACGGACAGGGAGTACACCGGGGAGCTGTTTTTT
TRBJ1-2 | NA | NA | TRBV30 | CAWSRAGVGYGYTF | TGTGCCTGGAGTCGGGCAGGGGTAGGGTATGGCTACACCTTC
TRBJ2-7 | TRBD2 | NA | TRBV3-1 | CASSPGLAGKVSYEQYF | TGTGCCAGCAGCCCAGGACTAGCGGGGAAGGTCTCCTACGAGCAGTACTTC
TRBJ1-2 | NA | NA | TRBV11-2 | CASSLGAGSPGNYGYTF | TGTGCCAGCAGCTTAGGGGCAGGGTCGCCGGGGAACTATGGCTACACCTTC
TRBJ2-7 | TRBD1 | NA | TRBV6-5 | CASSLGTGGAYHYEQYF | TGTGCCAGCAGTTTGGGGACAGGGGGCGCATACCACTACGAGCAGTACTTC
TRBJ1-1 | NA | NA | TRBV5-1 | CASSSSGFQNTEAFF | TGCGCCAGCAGCTCGTCCGGATTTCAGAACACTGAAGCTTTCTTT
TRBJ2-7 | NA | many | TRBV12-3/TRBV12-4 | CASSSRRHSYEQYF | TGTGCCAGCAGTTCGCGGCGACACTCCTACGAGCAGTACTTC
TRBJ1-1 | NA | few | TRBV12-3/TRBV12-4 | CASIEGGPEAFF | TGTGCCAGCATCGAGGGAGGCCCTGAAGCTTTCTTT
TRBJ2-7 | NA | many | TRBV28 | CASGIYEQYF | TGTGCCAGCGGGATTTACGAGCAGTACTTC
TRBJ2-4 | NA | NA | TRBV2 | CASSDENIQYF | TGTGCCAGCAGTGATGAAAACATTCAGTACTTC
TRBJ1-1 | NA | few | TRBV28 | CASSYRDPTEAFF | TGTGCCAGCAGCTACAGGGATCCCACTGAAGCTTTCTTT
TRBJ1-5 | TRBD1 | few | TRBV12-3/TRBV12-4 | CASSFGTGVGQPQHF | TGTGCCAGCAGTTTCGGGACAGGGGTCGGCCAGCCCCAGCATTTT
TRBJ1-1 | NA | many | TRBV12-3/TRBV12-4 | CASSFEGMNTEAFF | TGTGCCAGCAGTTTTGAGGGGATGAACACTGAAGCTTTCTTT
TRBJ1-5 | NA | NA | TRBV18 | CASSPSSQQPQHF | TGTGCCAGCTCACCATCTAGCCAACAGCCCCAGCATTTT
TRBJ1-5 | TRBD1 | many | TRBV4-1 | CASSTYPGGGGGNQPQHF | TGCGCCAGCAGCACCTACCCAGGGGGGGGAGGGGGCAATCAGCCCCAGCATTTT
TRBJ1-5 | NA | many | TRBV6-1 | CASSQGAGSLSNQPQHF | TGTGCCAGCAGTCAAGGAGCAGGGAGTTTAAGCAATCAGCCCCAGCATTTT
TRBJ1-1 | NA | many | TRBV15 | CATSRVLAGDTEAFF | TGTGCCACCAGCAGAGTTTTGGCAGGGGACACTGAAGCTTTCTTT
TRBJ1-1 | NA | NA | TRBV12-3/TRBV12-4 | CASRMTPNTEAFF | TGTGCCAGCAGGATGACACCGAACACTGAAGCTTTCTTT
TRBJ2-7 | TRBD2 | NA | TRBV27 | CASSTGLAEVHEQYF | TGTGCCAGCAGTACAGGACTAGCGGAAGTCCACGAGCAGTACTTC
TRBJ1-1 | NA | NA | TRBV5-5 | CASSLPLRNTEAFF | TGTGCCAGCAGCTTACCCCTAAGGAACACTGAAGCTTTCTTT
TRBJ1-1 | NA | NA | TRBV15 | CATSMGRGAFF | TGTGCCACCAGCATGGGTAGGGGAGCTTTCTTT
TRBJ2-7 | NA | NA | TRBV6-5 | CASSYGVGAFSAMVQYF | TGTGCCAGCAGTTATGGGGTGGGGGCCTTCAGCGCCATGGTGCAGTACTTC
TRBJ1-2 | TRBD1 | NA | TRBV18 | CASSFGGQAMDGYTF | TGTGCCAGCTCTTTCGGGGGACAGGCTATGGATGGCTACACCTTC
TRBJ1-2 | TRBD1 | many | TRBV6-1 | CASSTGGDYGYTF | TGTGCCAGCAGCACAGGGGGGGACTATGGCTACACCTTC
TRBJ1-2 | NA | few | TRBV19 | CASSIGAAGNYGYTF | TGTGCCAGTAGTATAGGCGCAGCAGGGAATTATGGCTACACCTTC
TRBJ2-2 | NA | few | TRBV20-1 | CSARLTGELFF | TGCAGTGCTAGGCTCACCGGGGAGCTGTTTTTC
TRBJ2-7 | TRBD1 | NA | TRBV7-8 | CASSSDRDGEQYF | TGTGCCAGCAGCTCCGACAGGGACGGCGAGCAGTACTTC
TRBJ2-7 | NA | many | TRBV5-1 | CASSPGTTNYEQYF | TGCGCCAGCAGCCCCGGGACAACAAACTACGAGCAGTACTTC
TRBJ1-2 | NA | NA | TRBV12-3/TRBV12-4 | CASSSRTDPNYGYTF | TGTGCCAGCAGTTCCAGGACAGACCCAAACTATGGCTACACCTTC
TRBJ1-1 | NA | NA | TRBV11-2 | CASSFLIRDKNTEAFF | TGTGCCAGCAGCTTTCTAATCCGGGACAAGAACACTGAAGCTTTCTTT
TRBJ1-5 | TRBD1 | few | TRBV19 | CASGTGGGQPQHF | TGTGCCAGTGGGACAGGGGGCGGTCAGCCCCAGCATTTT
TRBJ2-7 | NA | few | TRBV5-4 | CASSSPRDQGSSYEQYF | TGTGCCAGCAGCTCTCCCCGGGATCAAGGGAGCTCCTACGAGCAGTACTTC
TRBJ1-2 | TRBD1 | NA | TRBV28 | CASSLSSLGDRGAGYTF | TGTGCCAGCAGTCTCTCCAGTTTAGGGGACAGGGGTGCTGGCTACACCTTC
TRBJ2-7 | TRBD2 | NA | TRBV7-6 | CASSTRLAGVALEQYF | TGTGCCAGCAGCACCCGACTAGCGGGGGTTGCCTTGGAGCAGTACTTC